These T cell receptor beta chains were read from a single sample in a study of cytomegalovirus exposure and HLA in healthy donors. Profiling relied on immunoSEQ multiplex PCR, and the TCRdb table lists in-frame clones only, not all of them. The sample has some 210,000 clones; more than 75% are singletons. The sequenced material came from PBMCs. The receptors were sampled from a male donor in good health and CMV-seronegative. Both conserved end residues are part of each CDR3. Not every row has a clone size; where given, it reads once, few, many or a size class.

CDR3aa	v_gene	j_gene	abundance
CASSPEDGATQYF	TRBV7-8	TRBJ2-3	NA
CASSPQVSSEAFF	TRBV4-1	TRBJ1-1	few
CASSTLGGSTYNEQFF	TRBV19	TRBJ2-1	few
CAWFGGGNSPLHF	TRBV30	TRBJ1-6	few
CASSPGQGQETQYF	TRBV5-6	TRBJ2-5	NA
CAGSTAFGANVLTF	TRBV7-9	TRBJ2-6	NA
CASSLKDSEPTGELFF	TRBV27	TRBJ2-2	NA
CASTPAGGNLDTQYF	TRBV2	TRBJ2-3	NA
CASSYPAGSYEQYF	TRBV6-6	TRBJ2-7	NA
CASSLAGQAVSYEQYF	TRBV7-9	TRBJ2-7	NA
CSAGSSGNTGELFF	TRBV29-1	TRBJ2-2	NA
CASKPYGSGRVWNIQYF	TRBV28	TRBJ2-4	NA
CASSQVAGNTQYF	TRBV14	TRBJ2-3	once
CASSLGQGTYEQYF	TRBV7-9	TRBJ2-7	NA
CATSRGVSGRASEQYF	TRBV15	TRBJ2-7	once
CASSLLRGSGLWKDTQYF	TRBV2	TRBJ2-3	NA
CASSPAGFGNTEAFF	TRBV27	TRBJ1-1	NA
CATPGQSYEQYF	TRBV27	TRBJ2-7	few
CASSQGSGRGSSYNEQFF	TRBV4-1	TRBJ2-1	NA
CSSSLLPGGRSNEKLFF	TRBV7-9	TRBJ1-4	once
CASSQGQGGNGYTF	TRBV6-4	TRBJ1-2	once
CASSSTLITDTQYF	TRBV7-9	TRBJ2-3	NA
CASINQGAGANVLTF	TRBV19	TRBJ2-6	NA
CASSLERAADTQYF	TRBV5-1	TRBJ2-3	NA
CASSLGGGSTEAFF	TRBV5-1	TRBJ1-1	NA
CASRYTSGRIGTDTQYF	TRBV21-1	TRBJ2-3	NA
CASSPTSGNSGANVLTF	TRBV2	TRBJ2-6	NA
CSSSLVSGSSKEQYF	TRBV7-9	TRBJ2-7	once
CASSVGTSGNVEQFF	TRBV9	TRBJ2-1	NA
CASSESPGWGDKEETQYF	TRBV10-1	TRBJ2-5	NA
CASSHRTSGKKDTQYF	TRBV14	TRBJ2-3	NA
CATRTGQLTGELFF	TRBV6-5	TRBJ2-2	NA
CASSAGQGANEQYF	TRBV6-1	TRBJ2-7	NA
CASSYFSGTVNTEAFF	TRBV19	TRBJ1-1	few
CASSSGLAVPGELFF	TRBV7-3	TRBJ2-2	NA
CASSHLGQGSFYEQYF	TRBV14	TRBJ2-7	NA
CASSSSPAGVAGELFF	TRBV7-7	TRBJ2-2	once
CASSRPIQGAGTEAFF	TRBV27	TRBJ1-1	NA
CASSSSGGYEQYF	TRBV19	TRBJ2-7	NA
CASSATGVTETQYF	TRBV6-1	TRBJ2-5	NA
CAWSTGHYNEQFF	TRBV30	TRBJ2-1	NA
CASSRDSSYEQYF	TRBV7-3	TRBJ2-7	NA
CASSPPGQGYEQYF	TRBV18	TRBJ2-7	NA
CASSYLAGSPHFF	TRBV5-5	TRBJ2-1	NA
CASSPKLAAPDEQYF	TRBV18	TRBJ2-7	NA
CASSGYRGFNEQYF	TRBV9	TRBJ2-7	NA
CASSVGTGFSYEQYF	TRBV9	TRBJ2-7	NA
CASSLVENIQYF	TRBV4-1	TRBJ2-4	NA
CASSYAGTVGSLQQYF	TRBV6-5	TRBJ2-7	medium-sized
CASSTGGQQYF	TRBV25-1	TRBJ2-7	few
CASSANRGLEETQYF	TRBV7-6	TRBJ2-5	once
CASSYSQGGRAEAFF	TRBV6-6	TRBJ1-1	NA